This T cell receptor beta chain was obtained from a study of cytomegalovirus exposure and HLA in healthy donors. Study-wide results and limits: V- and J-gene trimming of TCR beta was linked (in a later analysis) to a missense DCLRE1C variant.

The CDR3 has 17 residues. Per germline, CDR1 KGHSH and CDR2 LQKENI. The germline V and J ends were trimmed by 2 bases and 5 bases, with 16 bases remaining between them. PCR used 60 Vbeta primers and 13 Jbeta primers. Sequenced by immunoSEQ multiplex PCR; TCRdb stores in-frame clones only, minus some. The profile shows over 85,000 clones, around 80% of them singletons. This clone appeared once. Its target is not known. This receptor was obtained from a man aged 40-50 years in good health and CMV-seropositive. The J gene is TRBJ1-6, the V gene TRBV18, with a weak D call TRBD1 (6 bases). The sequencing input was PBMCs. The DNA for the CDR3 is TGTGCCAGCTCACCAAGCTCAGTCGGGGGGCATAATTCACCCCTCCACTTT. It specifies CASSPSSVGGHNSPLHF.